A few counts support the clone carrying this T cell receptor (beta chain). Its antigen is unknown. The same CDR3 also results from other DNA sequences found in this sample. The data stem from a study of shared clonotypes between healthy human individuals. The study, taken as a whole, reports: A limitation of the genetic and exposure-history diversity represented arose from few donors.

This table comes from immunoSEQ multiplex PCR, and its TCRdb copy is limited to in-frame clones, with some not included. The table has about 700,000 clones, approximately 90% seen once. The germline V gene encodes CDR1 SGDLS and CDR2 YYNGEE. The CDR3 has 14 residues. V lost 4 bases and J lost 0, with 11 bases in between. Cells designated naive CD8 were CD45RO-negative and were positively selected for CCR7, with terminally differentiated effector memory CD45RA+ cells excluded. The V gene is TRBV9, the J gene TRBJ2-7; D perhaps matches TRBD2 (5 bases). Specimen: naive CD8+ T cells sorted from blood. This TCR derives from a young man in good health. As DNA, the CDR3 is TGTGCCAGCAGCCCTCGACTATACTCCTACGAGCAGTACTTC. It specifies CASSPRLYSYEQYF.